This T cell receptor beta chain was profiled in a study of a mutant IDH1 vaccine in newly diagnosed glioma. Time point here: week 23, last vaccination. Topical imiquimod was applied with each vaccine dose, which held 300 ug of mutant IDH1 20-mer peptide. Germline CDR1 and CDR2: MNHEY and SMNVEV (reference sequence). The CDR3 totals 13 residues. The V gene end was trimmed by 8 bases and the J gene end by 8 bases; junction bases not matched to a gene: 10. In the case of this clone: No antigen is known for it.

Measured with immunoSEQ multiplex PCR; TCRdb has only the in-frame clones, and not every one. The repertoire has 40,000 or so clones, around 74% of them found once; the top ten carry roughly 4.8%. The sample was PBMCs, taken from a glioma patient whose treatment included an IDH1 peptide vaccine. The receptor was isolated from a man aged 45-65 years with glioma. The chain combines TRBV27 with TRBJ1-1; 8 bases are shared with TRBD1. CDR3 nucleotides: TGTGCCAGCGGGGAAGACAGGGGTCTCGAAGCTTTCTTT. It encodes CASGEDRGLEAFF.